This TCR beta chain appears in the sequencing data of a study of T cell responses to AZD1222 COVID-19 vaccine. Study-level results: Seropositive AZD1222 recipients at baseline numbered only five or six.

Repertoires were generated with immunoSEQ multiplex PCR, while TCRdb's copy carries only in-frame clones and drops some. The table includes fewer than 100,000 clones, 85% to 95% detected once. This clone was recorded only once. Its matching antigen is unknown. The TCR was taken from an adult in good health. Sequences were derived from peripheral blood, sampled on day 0 of AZD1222 vaccination.

Written as DNA, the CDR3 is TGTGCCAGAAGCTGCCCCCGGGACAGGGAGAGTAATCAGCCCCAGCATTTT. Amino acid sequence: CARSCPRDRESNQPQHF. V gene TRBV5-3 combines with J gene TRBJ1-5; 9 bases map to TRBD1. TRBV5-3 qualifies as an ORF whose function is uncertain. The junction had 11 bases not matched to a gene; V was cut back by 3 bases and J by 4 bases. This CDR3 region has 17 residues.